What follows are 30 T cell receptor beta chains derived from one specimen sequenced in a study of cytomegalovirus exposure and HLA in healthy donors. In the PCR, 60 Vbeta and 13 Jbeta primers were used. Measured with immunoSEQ multiplex PCR; TCRdb has only the in-frame clones, and not every one. The sample has approximately 100,000 clones, around 66% seen once; the top ten hold 3% to 5%. Sequencing was performed on PBMCs. The origin of the receptors is a man aged 25 to 40 in good health and CMV-seronegative.

The chain joins TRBV28 to TRBJ2-5; a weak D match, TRBD1 (6 bases). V shed 4 bases and J shed 4 bases, with 22 bases lying between them. Per the germline V gene, CDR1 is MDHEN and CDR2 is SYDVKM. The CDR3 totals 17 residues. The CDR3 is CASSYPLWGQKRETQYF. CDR3 coding DNA: TGTGCCAGCAGTTACCCCCTTTGGGGACAAAAGAGAGAGACCCAGTACTTC. The variable domain in full, with the rest retrieved from reference TRBV28 and TRBJ2-5, is DVKVTQSSRYLVKRTGEKVFLECVQDMDHENMFWYRQDPGLGLRLIYFSYDVKMKEKGDIPEGYSVSREKKERFSLILESASTNQTSMYLCASSYPLWGQKRETQYFGPGTRLLVL.

V usage is TRBV4-1 and J usage is TRBJ2-2, with 11 bases aligning to TRBD2. The V gene's germline CDR1 is MGHRA and CDR2 YSYEKL. V lost 1 base and J lost 4; bases outside the gene matches: 5. The CDR3 is made up of 17 amino acids. The DNA for the CDR3 is TGCGCCAGCAGCCAAGGTCTGACTAGCGGGACCACCGGGGAGCTGTTTTTT. Amino acids: CASSQGLTSGTTGELFF.

The chain uses TRBV10-3 and TRBJ1-1; 8 bases align to TRBD1. The CDR3 loop spans 16 amino acids. V dropped 3 bases and J dropped 4; count of bases not matched to a gene: 10. Germline V lookup: CDR1 ENHRY, CDR2 SYGVKD. Written as DNA, the CDR3 is TGTGCCATCAGTGACTGGACAGGGTGGCAAGCCACTGAAGCTTTCTTT. Translating it yields CAISDWTGWQATEAFF.

This clone was observed a few times. The rearrangement uses TRBV4-2 and TRBJ1-2; D unclear. V was cut by 1 base and J by 8 bases, with 20 bases left in between. CDR1 and CDR2 from the germline V gene are LGHNA and YNFKEQ. There are 16 residues in the CDR3. The CDR3 coding sequence is TGTGCCAGCAGCCAAGGGGCCGCAGAGAGAAGGCAGGGCTACACCTTC. Translated: CASSQGAAERRQGYTF.

As regards this clone: A read error may account for a junction end that differs from germline. V gene TRBV4-2 combines with J gene TRBJ2-1; weak D call: TRBD2 (7 bases). CDR3 length: 16 residues. Germline loops: CDR1 LGHNA, CDR2 YNFKEQ. CDR3 DNA sequence: TGTGCCAGCAGACAAGGAGGCAGGGGAGGGTTGAATGAGCAGTTCTTC. This translates into CASRQGGRGGLNEQFF.

The chain joins TRBV5-1 to TRBJ1-4; perhaps TRBD1 as D (5 bases). The CDR3 is 13 amino acids. With 0 bases removed from V and 8 bases from J, the gap between germline ends came to 8 bases. Per germline, CDR1 SGHRS and CDR2 YFSETQ. The CDR3 reads CASSLEGLEKLFF. CDR3 nucleotides: TGCGCCAGCAGCTTGGAGGGGTTGGAAAAACTGTTTTTT.

The V and J genes are TRBV6-4 and TRBJ2-1; 9 positions agree with TRBD2. Per the germline V gene, CDR1 is MRHNA and CDR2 is SNTAGT. CDR3 size: 11 residues. The ends lost 3 bases at V and 14 bases at J; junction bases unmatched: 2. CDR3 protein: CASSEGTSKFF. For the CDR3, the DNA is TGTGCCAGCAGTGAAGGGACTAGCAAGTTCTTC.

The chain is built from TRBV6-5 and TRBJ1-5; D remains unclear. The CDR3 has 14 residues. Germline V lookup: CDR1 MNHEY, CDR2 SVGAGI. Trimming cost V 5 bases and J 3 bases, with 11 bases left between them. The CDR3 region is CASSTSGYNQPQHF. CDR3 DNA: TGTGCCAGCAGTACATCGGGGTACAATCAGCCCCAGCATTTT.

The V call is TRBV7-2, the J call TRBJ2-1; 11 bases agree with TRBD1. CDR3 length equals 16 residues. V lost 5 bases to trimming and J lost 3 bases; unmatched junction nucleotides: 6. Germline V gives CDR1 SGHTA, CDR2 FQGNSA. The CDR3 DNA follows: TGTGCCAGCAGCGGGTGGACAGGGGGCGGCTACAATGAGCAGTTCTTC. It translates to CASSGWTGGGYNEQFF.

The chain uses TRBV25-1 and TRBJ2-3; 10 bases fit TRBD1. There are 16 residues in the CDR3. Germline lookup yields CDR1 MGHDK and CDR2 SYGVNS. With 5 bases clipped from V and 3 bases from J, the junction kept 8 bases outside the gene matches. CDR3 residues: CASSTRQGAPTDTQYF. The DNA of the CDR3 is TGTGCCAGCAGTACCCGACAGGGGGCGCCGACAGATACGCAGTATTTT.

The chain combines TRBV6-1 with TRBJ1-6; D gene ambiguous. Germline V lookup: CDR1 MNHNS, CDR2 SASEGT. The CDR3 totals 13 residues. Trimming cost V 6 bases and J 9 bases, with 12 bases left between them. CDR3 sequence (DNA): TGTGCCAGCAGCACGGGTGGGTTTTCACCCCTCCACTTT. This translates into CASSTGGFSPLHF.

The chain is built from TRBV6-1 and TRBJ2-3; 12 bases match TRBD2. J gave up 5 bases and V 10 bases, and 7 bases lay outside the gene matches. Per germline, CDR1 MNHNS and CDR2 SASEGT. The CDR3 covers 14 residues. Written as DNA, the CDR3 is TGTGCCACTCGACTAGCGGGAGAGGTAGATACGCAGTATTTT. Protein product: CATRLAGEVDTQYF.

The V call is TRBV6-4, the J call TRBJ2-1; 9 bases map to TRBD1. V lost 6 bases to trimming and J lost 6 bases; unmatched junction nucleotides: 12. There are 16 residues in the CDR3. Germline loops: CDR1 MRHNA, CDR2 SNTAGT. CDR3 loop: CASRIHYRTGANEQFF. CDR3 in DNA: TGTGCCAGCAGGATCCACTACAGGACAGGGGCCAATGAGCAGTTCTTC.

The gene calls are TRBV15 and TRBJ2-2, with 10 bases that match TRBD1. The CDR3 extends over 17 amino acids. V was pared by 5 bases and J by 6 bases, with 12 bases of the junction left unmatched. The V gene's germline CDR1 is LNHNV and CDR2 YYDKDF (reference sequence). DNA for the CDR3: TGTGCCACCAGCTGGCACCGGGACAGGGGTATCGCCGGGGAGCTGTTTTTT. This gives the protein CATSWHRDRGIAGELFF.

The chain employs TRBV5-1 and TRBJ2-2; 9 bases are a match to TRBD1. The CDR3 extends over 15 amino acids. From germline, CDR1 is SGHRS and CDR2 YFSETQ. The J segment lost 5 bases and the V segment lost 0 bases, leaving 2 bases of the junction unmatched. Here the CDR3 DNA reads TGCGCCAGCAGCTTGGCCGGACAGGGGACCGGGGAGCTGTTTTTT. It encodes CASSLAGQGTGELFF.

The chain carries TRBV7-2 and TRBJ1-5, with a weak D call TRBD1 (6 bases). The CDR3 sequence is 15 residues long. V lost 5 bases and J 2 bases, leaving 13 bases between the germline ends. Per the germline V gene, CDR1 is SGHTA and CDR2 is FQGNSA. The CDR3 reads CASSLDSIGNQPQHF. DNA for the CDR3: TGTGCCAGCAGCCTGGACAGTATAGGCAATCAGCCCCAGCATTTT.

This sequence joins TRBV4-1 and TRBJ1-2; 7 bases agree with TRBD1. There are 15 residues in the CDR3. V lost 1 base to trimming and J lost 6 bases; unmatched junction nucleotides: 8. Per the germline V gene, CDR1 is MGHRA and CDR2 is YSYEKL. CDR3 protein: CASSQAPGQGDGYTF. CDR3 in DNA: TGCGCCAGCAGCCAAGCACCCGGGCAGGGGGATGGCTACACCTTC.

This sequence joins TRBV4-1 and TRBJ1-3; the D is unclear. Between the trimmed V and J ends, which lost 0 bases and 0 bases, there was a span of 15 bases. The CDR3 loop spans 18 amino acids. In germline, CDR1 is MGHRA, CDR2 YSYEKL. This CDR3 is CASSQDRDRGSSGNTIYF. In DNA, the CDR3 is TGCGCCAGCAGCCAAGATAGGGATCGTGGGAGCTCTGGAAACACCATATATTTT.

CDR3 protein: CASSQALGGREKLFF. CDR3 nucleotides: TGTGCCAGCAGCCAAGCGTTAGGGGGCAGGGAAAAACTGTTTTTT. This sequence joins TRBV4-2 and TRBJ1-4; 7 nucleotides agree with TRBD1. CDR1 is LGHNA, CDR2 YNFKEQ, per germline. J gave up 8 bases and V 1 base, and 7 bases lay outside the gene matches. The CDR3 length is 15 residues.

The table lists this clone with a count of one. The genes are TRBV5-4 and TRBJ1-1; D perhaps matches TRBD1 (5 bases). V lost 0 bases and J 1 base, leaving 10 bases between the germline ends. This CDR3 is 15 amino acids long. The V gene's germline CDR1 is SGHNT and CDR2 YYREEE (reference sequence). CDR3 sequence reads: CASSLALTGNTEAFF. The CDR3 nucleotides read TGTGCCAGCAGCTTGGCCCTAACAGGGAACACTGAAGCTTTCTTT.

V is TRBV6-6 and J is TRBJ1-1; 8 positions match TRBD1. The CDR3 runs to 15 residues. Losses at the gene ends were 0 bases for V and 2 bases for J; bases not matched to a gene: 2. From germline, CDR1 is MNHNY and CDR2 SVGAGI (reference sequence). CDR3 protein: CASSYSGQDNTEAFF. The DNA of the CDR3 is TGTGCCAGCAGTTACTCGGGACAGGATAACACTGAAGCTTTCTTT.

This chain joins TRBV15 and TRBJ1-4; possible D gene TRBD1, 6 bases. Germline V CDR1 and CDR2: LNHNV, YYDKDF (reference sequence). Trimming took off 3 bases at V and 11 bases at J, with 19 bases between the two ends. CDR3 size: 15 residues. The CDR3: CATSSYPGQPQKLFF. Here the CDR3 DNA reads TGTGCCACCAGCAGTTACCCGGGACAACCCCAGAAACTGTTTTTT.

This chain joins TRBV19 and TRBJ2-2, with D possibly matching TRBD1 (8 bases). CDR1 is LNHDA and CDR2 is SQIVND in the germline V gene (reference sequence). Trimming took 7 bases from V and 6 from J, leaving 18 bases between them. This CDR3 is built from 15 residues. The DNA for the CDR3 is TGTGCCAGTATAGCGGGCAGGGGGCGAGCCGGGGAGCTGTTTTTT. It encodes CASIAGRGRAGELFF.

This clone is a singleton in its sample. This chain uses TRBV7-2 with TRBJ2-5; 8 bases map to TRBD1. With 1 base clipped from V and 6 bases from J, the junction kept 4 bases outside the gene matches. In germline, CDR1 is SGHTA, CDR2 FQGNSA. This CDR3 spans 14 amino acids. This CDR3 reads CASSLDQGAKTQYF. Written as DNA, the CDR3 is TGTGCCAGCAGCTTAGATCAGGGGGCGAAGACCCAGTACTTC. The variable domain in full, with the rest retrieved from reference TRBV7-2 and TRBJ2-5, is GAGVSQSPSNKVTEKGKDVELRCDPISGHTALYWYRQSLGQGLEFLIYFQGNSAPDKSGLPSDRFSAERTGGSVSTLTIQRTQQEDSAVYLCASSLDQGAKTQYFGPGTRLLVL.

This clone was counted only a few times. The CDR3 coding sequence is TGTGCCAGCAGTTTGGGGGACAGGGGGATCCTCCACTTT. Its translation: CASSLGDRGILHF. This chain connects TRBV27 to TRBJ1-6; 11 bases line up with TRBD1. After removal of 3 bases from V and 15 bases from J, the junction contained 4 bases not matched to a gene. CDR3 length: 13 amino acids. CDR1 is MNHEY and CDR2 is SMNVEV in the germline V gene (reference sequence).

This clone was seen once. At one end, the junction sequence differs from germline, possibly due to a read error. The V call is TRBV7-9, the J call TRBJ2-6, with 10 bases fitting TRBD1. The CDR3 contains 19 residues. Germline V gene sequence: CDR1 SEHNR, CDR2 FQNEAQ (reference sequence). The CDR3: CSSSASTGGFFSGANVLTF. DNA for the CDR3: TGTTCCAGCAGCGCCTCGACAGGGGGCTTCTTCTCTGGGGCCAACGTCCTGACTTTC.

In its sample, this clone was seen a few times. The chain has TRBV6-6 and TRBJ2-7; the D gene is possibly TRBD1 (5 bases). Germline assignment: CDR1 MNHNY and CDR2 SVGAGI (reference sequence). With 0 bases removed from V and 5 bases from J, the gap between germline ends came to 14 bases. The CDR3 contains 15 residues. The CDR3 nucleotides are TGTGCCAGCAGTTACTCGAAAGGGGATAGCCACGAGCAGTACTTC. It yields the protein CASSYSKGDSHEQYF.

The V gene is TRBV28, the J gene TRBJ2-7, with 9 bases identical to TRBD1. Germline loops: CDR1 MDHEN, CDR2 SYDVKM. The V and J ends lost 5 bases and 2 bases, in that order; junction bases with no gene match: 10. This CDR3 has 16 amino acids. CDR3 region: CASSPPEGQGTYEQYF. DNA for the CDR3: TGTGCCAGCAGTCCCCCCGAGGGACAGGGCACCTACGAGCAGTACTTC.

This clone occurred a few times. The chain uses TRBV7-6 and TRBJ1-2, with 9 bases identical to TRBD1. Germline CDR1 SGHVS, CDR2 FNYEAQ. This CDR3 spans 16 amino acids. V was clipped by 5 bases and J by 1 base; unmatched bases: 8. The CDR3 reads CASSLGQGQINYGYTF. As DNA, the CDR3 is TGTGCCAGCAGCCTCGGACAGGGGCAGATTAACTATGGCTACACCTTC.

This chain uses TRBV7-8 with TRBJ1-5, with D unresolved. This CDR3 is built from 14 residues. Trimming left V 7 bases short and J 2 bases short, with 12 bases between. Germline loops: CDR1 SGHVS, CDR2 FQNEAQ. In DNA, the CDR3 is TGTGCCAGCACCGGGGAGTTGGGCAATCAGCCCCAGCATTTT. This translates into CASTGELGNQPQHF.